Presented here are 5 T cell receptor beta chains from one specimen sequenced in a study of blood T cell repertoires in COVID-19. TCRdb's table, derived via immunoSEQ multiplex PCR, lists solely in-frame clones and lacks some. The sample lists about 150,000 clones, roughly nine tenths occurring once. The sequenced sample was PBMCs or T cells enriched from blood (not recorded which). These receptors originate from a woman aged 45 to 65 who had recovered from COVID-19.

The chain uses TRBV30 and TRBJ1-6; 8 nucleotides align to TRBD1. V was pared by 2 bases and J by 6 bases, with 3 bases of the junction left unmatched. This CDR3 has 14 residues. Looked up from germline, CDR1 is GTSNPN and CDR2 is SVGIG (reference sequence). CDR3 loop: CAWSSGQGNSPLHF. As DNA, the CDR3 is TGTGCCTGGAGTTCAGGACAGGGTAATTCACCCCTCCACTTT.

This clone was seen once. The rearrangement uses TRBV18 and TRBJ1-4, with a tentative D call TRBD1 (6 bases). CDR3 length: 15 residues. With 6 bases removed from V and 2 bases from J, the gap between germline ends came to 13 bases. Germline V gene data show CDR1 as KGHSH and CDR2 as LQKENI. The DNA of the CDR3 is TGTGCCAGCTCCCCTACAGGGAGCACTAATGAAAAACTGTTTTTT. It translates to CASSPTGSTNEKLFF. The full variable domain, with the rest looked up from reference TRBV18 and TRBJ1-4, is NAGVMQNPRHLVRRRGQEARLRCSPMKGHSHVYWYRQLPEEGLKFMVYLQKENIIDESGMPKERFSAEFPKEGPSILRIQQVVRGDSAAYFCASSPTGSTNEKLFFGSGTQLSVL.

The chain carries TRBV5-4 and TRBJ1-4, with 7 bases lining up with TRBD1. Germline CDR1 SGHNT, CDR2 YYREEE (reference sequence). Trimming at V came to 1 base and at J to 4 bases, leaving 1 base not matched to a gene. The CDR3 sequence is 14 residues long. The CDR3 region is CASSLTGDNEKLFF. The CDR3 DNA sequence: TGTGCCAGCAGCTTGACAGGGGATAATGAAAAACTGTTTTTT.

V and J are TRBV11-1 and TRBJ2-3, with TRBD2 matching 8 bases. The V gene's germline CDR1 is SGHAT and CDR2 FQDESV (reference sequence). After removal of 5 bases from V and 7 bases from J, the junction contained 11 bases not matched to a gene. This CDR3 has 15 residues. This chain's CDR3 is CASSQPGLGLYTQYF. In nucleotides, the CDR3 is TGTGCCAGCAGCCAACCGGGACTAGGATTATATACGCAGTATTTT.

The V and J genes are TRBV27 and TRBJ1-1, with D maybe TRBD1 (5 bases). The ends were cut back, 2 bases at V and 0 bases at J, with 7 bases in the middle. The length of the CDR3 is 14 residues. Germline V CDR1 and CDR2: MNHEY, SMNVEV (reference sequence). The CDR3: CASSLTGLNTEAFF. The CDR3 coding sequence is TGTGCCAGCAGTTTAACAGGCTTGAACACTGAAGCTTTCTTT.